The clone carrying this T cell receptor (beta chain) was seen a handful of times. These data are taken from a study of immune evolution from preneoplasia to lung adenocarcinoma. TCRdb keeps only in-frame clones here, not all; method: immunoSEQ multiplex PCR. The sample has thousands of clones; 75% are singletons. This CDR3 contains 16 residues. J gave up 4 bases and V 0 bases, and 6 bases lay outside the gene matches. Per the germline V gene, CDR1 is SGDLS and CDR2 is YYNGEE. The sequence was collected from a person aged 60-80 years with lung adenocarcinoma. The sample taken for sequencing was FFPE lung adenocarcinoma in situ tissue. The V call is TRBV9, the J call TRBJ1-3, with 8 bases that match TRBD1. CDR3: CASSVGGQGLGNTIYF. The CDR3 nucleotides are TGTGCCAGCAGCGTAGGAGGACAGGGATTGGGAAACACCATATATTTT.